A single TCR beta chain is shown here with its context. Its antigen is unknown. The sample belongs to a study of identical twins. TCRdb independently ran MiXCR on the 5' RACE reads; one entry per CDR3 protein. The table lists 500,000 to 600,000 distinct CDR3 sequences, less than 25% of them singletons, with around 0.9% in the top ten. Study-wide results and limits: Twins showed weaker excess sharing in their beta out-of-frame sequences. Out-of-frame alpha sequences shared between twins exhibited an excess of low generation probability. Diverse VJ usage suggested most zero-insertion clonotypes were not invariant T cells.

The CDR3 has 15 amino acids. From germline, CDR1 is SGHKS and CDR2 YYEKEE (reference sequence). Trimming left V 4 bases short and J 5 bases short, with 19 bases between. These records were also assigned to another study, of T cells expressing NK-cell markers.

The chain uses TRBV5-5 and TRBJ2-7; D call uncertain. The clonotype was recovered from a young woman in good health. The sequencing input was CD4+ T cells sorted from blood. In DNA, the CDR3 is TGTGCCAGCAGCCCCAGGAGTGTGGCACCCCACGAGCAGTACTTC. Translated, it gives CASSPRSVAPHEQYF.